The 32 T cell receptor beta chains in this list originate from one sample, sequenced in a study of T-cell reconstitution after alpha-beta-depleted transplantation in children. Preparing the TCRbeta library involved the use of unique molecular identifiers. TCRdb itself ran the PCR reads through MiXCR, one entry per CDR3 protein. The sample records approximately 490,000 distinct CDR3 sequences, roughly a tenth being singletons. The source was PBMCs, collected before TCRalphabeta/CD19-depleted stem cell transplant. These receptors all stem from a child younger than 10 with inherited bone marrow failure, due to receive a stem cell transplant.

This chain uses TRBV12-3 or TRBV12-4 with TRBJ1-2, with D uncertain. The CDR3 loop spans 12 amino acids. V gave up 2 bases and J gave up 2 bases, with 3 bases separating them. CDR3 in DNA: TGTGCCAGCAGTTTATCGAACTATGGCTACACCTTC. Translation: CASSLSNYGYTF.

This clonotype was picked up a small number of times. This sequence joins TRBV12-3 or TRBV12-4 and TRBJ2-2, with D perhaps matching TRBD2 (6 bases). This CDR3 has 12 residues. Trimming stripped 6 bases from V and 10 bases from J, with 12 bases between. This CDR3 is CASSAGTPELFF. The CDR3 bases are TGTGCCAGCAGCGCCGGGACTCCGGAGCTGTTTTTT.

This clonotype was counted at least ten times. This rearrangement joins TRBV5-1 to TRBJ2-7; 8 bases match TRBD2. The CDR3 has 15 amino acids. The germline V gene encodes CDR1 SGHRS and CDR2 YFSETQ. The trim removed 0 bases at V and 5 bases at J, leaving 7 bases unmatched. The CDR3 DNA follows: TGCGCCAGCAGCTTGGACGGGAGGGCCGGAAACGAGCAGTACTTC. The encoded protein is CASSLDGRAGNEQYF.

A note on this clonotype: Possible read error: a much larger clone is one base away. The missing conserved phenylalanine or tryptophan at the end of this CDR3 makes a read error likely. The rearrangement joins TRBV9 to TRBJ1-6; D possibly corresponds to TRBD1 (6 bases). Trimming stripped 5 bases from V and 7 bases from J, with 16 bases between. CDR3 size: 15 residues. CDR1 and CDR2 from the germline V gene are SGDLS and YYNGEE. This CDR3 reads CASSSGQTLNSPLHS. In nucleotides, the CDR3 is TGTGCCAGCAGTTCCGGACAGACTCTAAATTCACCCCTCCACTCT.

The chain joins TRBV24-1 to TRBJ2-3; 8 positions agree with TRBD2. V gave up 4 bases and J gave up 2 bases; unmatched junction bases: 4. CDR1 and CDR2 from the germline V gene are KGHDR and SFDVKD. The CDR3 runs 15 residues. CDR3 nucleotide sequence: TGTGCCACCAGTGAGACTAGCGAACCCACAGATACGCAGTATTTT. It translates to CATSETSEPTDTQYF.

The genes are TRBV20-1 and TRBJ2-5; TRBD2 matches 9 bases. Germline CDR1 and CDR2: DFQATT and SNEGSKA (reference sequence). With 4 bases clipped from V and 4 bases from J, the junction kept 10 bases outside the gene matches. This CDR3 has 15 residues. The CDR3 loop reads CSAIIAGDGAETQYF. The CDR3 coding sequence is TGCAGTGCTATTATAGCGGGAGATGGGGCAGAGACCCAGTACTTC.

Of note for this clonotype: A read error is possible here, since a much larger clone lies one base away. The rearrangement joins TRBV3-1 to TRBJ2-1, with no clear D. The CDR3 runs to 15 residues. Trimming took 4 bases from V and 3 from J, leaving 13 bases between them. Germline values: CDR1 LGHDT, CDR2 YNNKEL (reference sequence). The CDR3 here is CASSPIPSCYNEQFF. The CDR3 DNA reads TGTGCCAGCAGCCCCATCCCGAGCTGCTACAATGAGCAGTTCTTC.

This clonotype showed up many times. The chain employs TRBV7-9 and TRBJ2-4; the D is unclear. The CDR3 has 13 amino acids. Germline V gives CDR1 SEHNR, CDR2 FQNEAQ (reference sequence). Trimming pared 3 bases from V and 8 bases from J, leaving 11 bases between. CDR3 sequence reads: CASSFGFGDIQYF. The CDR3 DNA reads as TGTGCCAGCAGCTTTGGTTTCGGAGACATTCAGTACTTC.

The chain couples TRBV6-2 or TRBV6-3 to TRBJ2-5; TRBD1 aligns across 8 bases. The CDR3 consists of 16 residues. With V trimmed by 6 bases and J by 4 bases, 13 bases remained unmatched. Germline CDR1 reads MNHEY; CDR2 reads SVGEGT. CDR3 amino acids: CASRTLGQGGGETQYF. The CDR3, as DNA: TGTGCCAGCAGGACACTTGGACAGGGCGGTGGAGAGACCCAGTACTTC.

This clonotype was detected ten times or more. The chain links TRBV6-2 or TRBV6-3 to TRBJ2-2; maybe TRBD1 (6 bases). Germline V gene data show CDR1 as MNHEY and CDR2 as SVGEGT. Trimming took 2 bases from V and 4 from J, leaving 14 bases between them. This CDR3 region has 16 residues. CDR3 loop: CASSYRTRGLTGELFF. The CDR3 DNA is TGTGCCAGCAGTTACCGAACCAGGGGTCTCACCGGGGAGCTGTTTTTT.

This clonotype turned up a few times. The genes are TRBV12-3 or TRBV12-4 and TRBJ2-4, with 10 bases aligning to TRBD1. V lost 4 bases to trimming and J lost 3 bases; unmatched junction nucleotides: 3. The CDR3 spans 15 residues. DNA for the CDR3: TGTGCCAGCAGTTCGGGGACAGGGGTCAAAAACATTCAGTACTTC. Its protein product is CASSSGTGVKNIQYF.

Many counts were recorded for this clonotype. CDR3 protein: CATSRDPSRETQYF. For the CDR3, the DNA is TGTGCCACCAGCAGAGATCCCAGCCGGGAGACCCAGTACTTC. The chain employs TRBV15 and TRBJ2-5; D gene ambiguous. The CDR3 is 14 residues long. V was pared by 0 bases and J by 5 bases, with 10 bases between. The germline gives CDR1 LNHNV, CDR2 YYDKDF (reference sequence).

This clonotype appeared many times. The J gene is TRBJ2-1, the V gene TRBV4-1, with TRBD2 matching 13 bases. V lost 1 base to trimming and J lost 10 bases; unmatched junction nucleotides: 7. Germline V CDR1 and CDR2: MGHRA, YSYEKL. The CDR3 is made up of 16 amino acids. CDR3 in DNA: TGCGCCAGCAGCCAAGTCCGGACTAGCGGGAGTGGAGAGCAGTTCTTC. This codes for CASSQVRTSGSGEQFF.

This clonotype occurred a few times. V gene TRBV10-3 combines with J gene TRBJ2-2; TRBD2 might be the D (6 bases). Germline lookup yields CDR1 ENHRY and CDR2 SYGVKD. V shed 7 bases and J shed 4 bases, with 7 bases lying between them. The CDR3 is made up of 12 amino acids. Here the CDR3 DNA reads TGTGCCATCACCGGGGGCACCGGGGAGCTGTTTTTT. This sequence encodes CAITGGTGELFF.

This clonotype was counted only a few times. The J gene is TRBJ2-5, the V gene TRBV6-1; D perhaps matches TRBD1 (6 bases). V lost 1 base and J lost 5, with 14 bases in between. This CDR3 is 15 amino acids long. The V gene's germline CDR1 is MNHNS and CDR2 SASEGT. CDR3 sequence reads: CASSEVSQGKETQYF. The CDR3 DNA reads as TGTGCCAGCAGTGAAGTTTCTCAGGGGAAGGAGACCCAGTACTTC.

With regard to this clonotype: A much larger clone lies a single base off, so this may be a read error. The chain links TRBV11-2 to TRBJ2-1; D gene unclear. The CDR3 has 16 amino acids. Germline assignment: CDR1 SGHAT and CDR2 FQNNGV. Trimming took 0 bases from V and 6 from J, leaving 15 bases between them. CDR3 DNA: TGTGCCAGCAGCTTAGATTTTCTGGAATTAAGCAATGAGCAGTTCTTC. Translating gives CASSLDFLELSNEQFF.

This clonotype has only a few counts. The DNA is left out, because the CDR3 cannot be placed on it with certainty; the CDR3 is given as TCRdb lists it. V is TRBV28 and J is TRBJ1-3; the DNA was not used to check the table's D call, TRBD1. The germline V gene encodes CDR1 MDHEN and CDR2 SYDVKM. Both ends counted, the CDR3 spans 17 residues. The CDR3 here is CASSFLETGGARDTIYF.

This clonotype was found many times. The chain is built from TRBV25-1 and TRBJ2-5; 7 bases are a match to TRBD1. The V and J ends lost 3 bases and 5 bases, in that order; junction bases with no gene match: 6. CDR3 length: 14 amino acids. The germline gives CDR1 MGHDK, CDR2 SYGVNS. DNA of the CDR3: TGTGCCAGCAGTGAGCTAGGGGGCGGCGAGACCCAGTACTTC. Translation: CASSELGGGETQYF. Together with reference TRBV25-1 and TRBJ2-5, the CDR3 gives the full variable domain: EADIYQTPRYLVIGTGKKITLECSQTMGHDKMYWYQQDPGMELHLIHYSYGVNSTEKGDLSSESTVSRIRTEHFPLTLESARPSHTSQYLCASSELGGGETQYFGPGTRLLVL.

In this sample, this clonotype turned up many times. The V gene is TRBV20-1, the J gene TRBJ2-2, with TRBD2 as a possible D gene (6 bases). V lost 2 bases and J lost 7, with 20 bases in between. The CDR3 has 16 amino acids. Per the germline V gene, CDR1 is DFQATT and CDR2 is SNEGSKA (reference sequence). CDR3 amino acids: CSARSPSAGRGGELFF. The DNA for the CDR3 is TGCAGTGCTAGATCCCCCTCGGCAGGGCGGGGCGGGGAGCTGTTTTTT.

This clonotype was counted at least ten times. The chain links TRBV24-1 to TRBJ2-3; D tentatively fits TRBD1 or TRBD2 (5 bases each). Trimming cost V 3 bases and J 2 bases, with 17 bases left between them. Germline V gene sequence: CDR1 KGHDR, CDR2 SFDVKD. The CDR3 spans 17 residues. CDR3 in amino acids: CATSDPRGTGTTDTQYF. The DNA for the CDR3 is TGTGCCACCAGTGATCCTAGAGGGACGGGTACCACAGATACGCAGTATTTT.

The chain is built from TRBV29-1 and TRBJ2-5, with D possibly matching TRBD2 (6 bases). Trimming left V 7 bases short and J 2 bases short, with 14 bases between. The CDR3 contains 13 residues. Germline-derived CDR1 and CDR2 are SQVTM and ANQGSEA. CDR3 coding DNA: TGCAGCGCCGCGGTCGGAGGGCAAGAGACCCAGTACTTC. This translates into CSAAVGGQETQYF.

This clonotype was seen at least ten times. The J gene is TRBJ2-1, the V gene TRBV4-3; D might be TRBD2 (6 bases). Trimming left V 1 base short and J 7 bases short, with 14 bases between. From germline, CDR1 is LGHNA and CDR2 YSLEER. The CDR3 length is 15 residues. The DNA for the CDR3 is TGCGCCAGCAGCCAAGTTCCCGGACTAATAAATGAGCAGTTCTTC. This sequence encodes CASSQVPGLINEQFF.

This clonotype was seen repeatedly, ten times or more. The chain is built from TRBV29-1 and TRBJ1-2, with a possible D match to TRBD1 (6 bases). The germline V gene encodes CDR1 SQVTM and CDR2 ANQGSEA. This CDR3 is 13 amino acids long. Trimming removed 1 base at V and 8 bases at J, with 14 bases between. For the CDR3, the DNA is TGCAGCGTTGAAGGGATGGACAGCCGGGGCTACACCTTC. Its protein is CSVEGMDSRGYTF.

On this clonotype itself: An end of the junction differs from the germline gene, which may be a read error. The genes are TRBV29-1 and TRBJ2-7, with a possible D match to TRBD1 (6 bases). Germline loops: CDR1 SQVTM, CDR2 ANQGSEA. The CDR3 loop spans 12 amino acids. The CDR3 spells CSVLDSSYEQYF. Written as DNA, the CDR3 is TGTAGCGTTTTGGACAGCTCCTACGAGCAGTACTTC.

V gene TRBV12-3 or TRBV12-4 combines with J gene TRBJ1-5; 8 positions match TRBD1. Trimming cost V 6 bases and J 6 bases; bases outside gene matches: 10. The CDR3 spans 15 residues. CDR3 DNA: TGTGCCAGCAGCCGGGGGACAGGTCGGGGTCAGCCCCAGCATTTT. Translation gives CASSRGTGRGQPQHF.

This clonotype was counted at least ten times. This chain joins TRBV3-1 and TRBJ2-1; 9 positions match TRBD2. The germline gives CDR1 LGHDT, CDR2 YNNKEL (reference sequence). V shed 0 bases, J shed 6 bases, and the junction held 3 bases outside the gene matches. The CDR3 runs 15 residues. The CDR3 sequence is CASSQDRLAANEQFF. The CDR3 region has the DNA TGTGCCAGCAGCCAAGATCGACTAGCGGCCAATGAGCAGTTCTTC.

This clonotype was recorded many times. The chain links TRBV7-9 to TRBJ2-7; D gene uncertain. The CDR3 extends over 13 amino acids. Deletions cut 2 bases from V and 3 bases from J, with 8 bases between. The germline gives CDR1 SEHNR, CDR2 FQNEAQ (reference sequence). The CDR3 DNA follows: TGTGCCAGCAGCTTACCGGATGACTACGAGCAGTACTTC. As protein: CASSLPDDYEQYF.

This clonotype was seen at least ten times. The rearrangement uses TRBV15 and TRBJ2-1; 9 bases are a match to TRBD1. Germline V gene lookup returns CDR1 LNHNV and CDR2 YYDKDF (reference sequence). The CDR3 consists of 17 residues. Germline trimming cut 0 bases from V and 5 bases from J; bases unmatched to any gene: 8. The CDR3 nucleotides are TGTGCCACCAGCAGAGATTCGGGGACAGGGAACGACAATGAGCAGTTCTTC. It codes for CATSRDSGTGNDNEQFF.

This clonotype has a handful of counts. The V call is TRBV27, the J call TRBJ1-1; 7 bases line up with TRBD1. Trimming took 4 bases from V and 3 from J; bases not matched to a gene: 8. Germline CDR1 and CDR2: MNHEY and SMNVEV (reference sequence). The CDR3 spans 15 residues. CDR3 amino acids: CASSSRGGGYTEAFF. The CDR3, as DNA: TGTGCCAGCAGTTCCAGGGGGGGGGGATACACTGAAGCTTTCTTT.

This clonotype was recorded at least ten times. The chain combines TRBV12-3 or TRBV12-4 with TRBJ2-6, with D possibly TRBD1 on 5 matching bases. V was shortened by 3 bases and J by 4 bases, with 13 bases between the two germline ends. The CDR3 is made up of 16 amino acids. The CDR3 loop is CASSFLRALGANVLTF. In DNA, the CDR3 is TGTGCCAGCAGTTTCCTCAGGGCTCTGGGGGCCAACGTCCTGACTTTC.

This clonotype turned up a few times. CDR3 coding DNA: TGTGCCAGCAGCCCGGGCGCAGGGGCCTACAATGAGCAGTTCTTC. It encodes CASSPGAGAYNEQFF. The chain carries TRBV5-4 and TRBJ2-1; weak D call: TRBD1 (6 bases). The CDR3 has 15 amino acids. CDR1 is SGHNT and CDR2 is YYREEE in the germline V gene (reference sequence). V lost 4 bases and J lost 2, with 13 bases in between.

A remark on this clonotype: This sequence may be a read error, since a much larger clone differs from it by one base. The chain carries TRBV7-8 and TRBJ1-1; D is perhaps TRBD1 (5 bases). Germline assignment: CDR1 SGHVS and CDR2 FQNEAQ. The CDR3 has 14 residues. V was shortened by 2 bases and J by 8 bases, with 15 bases between the two germline ends. The DNA for the CDR3 is TGTGCCAGCAGCTTACTGGGGGGAGTCGCAGAAGCTTTCTTT. Protein product: CASSLLGGVAEAFF.